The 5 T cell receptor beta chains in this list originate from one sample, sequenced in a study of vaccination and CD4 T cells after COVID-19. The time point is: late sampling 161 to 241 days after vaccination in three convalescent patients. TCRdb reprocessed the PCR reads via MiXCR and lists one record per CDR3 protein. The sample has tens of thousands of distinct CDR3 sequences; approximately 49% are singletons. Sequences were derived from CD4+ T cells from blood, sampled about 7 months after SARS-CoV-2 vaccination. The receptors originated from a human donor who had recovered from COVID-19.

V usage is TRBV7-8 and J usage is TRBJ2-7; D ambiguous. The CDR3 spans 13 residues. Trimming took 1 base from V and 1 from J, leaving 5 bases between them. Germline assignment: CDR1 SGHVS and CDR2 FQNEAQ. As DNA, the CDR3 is TGTGCCAGCAGCTTAGACGGTTCCTACGAGCAGTACTTC. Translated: CASSLDGSYEQYF. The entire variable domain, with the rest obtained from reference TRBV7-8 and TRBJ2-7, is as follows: GAGVSQSPRYKVAKRGQDVALRCDPISGHVSLFWYQQALGQGPEFLTYFQNEAQLDKSGLPSDRFFAERPEGSVSTLKIQRTQQEDSAVYLCASSLDGSYEQYFGPGTRLTVT.

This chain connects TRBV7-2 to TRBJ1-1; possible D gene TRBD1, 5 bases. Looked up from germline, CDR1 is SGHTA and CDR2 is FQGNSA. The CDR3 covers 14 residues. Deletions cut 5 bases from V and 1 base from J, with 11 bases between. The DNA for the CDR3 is TGTGCCAGCAGCCTGGGACGGGCGAACACTGAAGCTTTCTTT. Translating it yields CASSLGRANTEAFF.

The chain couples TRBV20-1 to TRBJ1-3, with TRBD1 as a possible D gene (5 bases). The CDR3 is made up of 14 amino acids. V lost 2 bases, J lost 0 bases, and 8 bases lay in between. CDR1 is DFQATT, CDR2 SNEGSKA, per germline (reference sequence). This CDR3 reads CSARSGGSGNTIYF. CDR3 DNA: TGCAGTGCTAGATCTGGGGGCTCTGGAAACACCATATATTTT.

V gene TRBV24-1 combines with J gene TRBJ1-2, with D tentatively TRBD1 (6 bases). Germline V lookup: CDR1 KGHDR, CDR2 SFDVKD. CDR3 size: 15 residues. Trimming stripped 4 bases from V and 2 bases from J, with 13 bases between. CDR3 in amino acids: CATSDPSGGNYGYTF. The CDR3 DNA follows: TGTGCCACCAGTGACCCCTCCGGGGGCAACTATGGCTACACCTTC.

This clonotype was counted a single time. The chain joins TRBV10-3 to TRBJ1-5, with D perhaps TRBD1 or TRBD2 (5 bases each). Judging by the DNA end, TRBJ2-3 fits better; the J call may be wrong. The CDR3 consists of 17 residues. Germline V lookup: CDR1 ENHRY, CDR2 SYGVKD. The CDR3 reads CAISESVGTRSNQPQYF. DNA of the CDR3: TGTGCCATCAGTGAGTCCGTCGGGACCAGGAGCAATCAGCCCCAGTATTTT.